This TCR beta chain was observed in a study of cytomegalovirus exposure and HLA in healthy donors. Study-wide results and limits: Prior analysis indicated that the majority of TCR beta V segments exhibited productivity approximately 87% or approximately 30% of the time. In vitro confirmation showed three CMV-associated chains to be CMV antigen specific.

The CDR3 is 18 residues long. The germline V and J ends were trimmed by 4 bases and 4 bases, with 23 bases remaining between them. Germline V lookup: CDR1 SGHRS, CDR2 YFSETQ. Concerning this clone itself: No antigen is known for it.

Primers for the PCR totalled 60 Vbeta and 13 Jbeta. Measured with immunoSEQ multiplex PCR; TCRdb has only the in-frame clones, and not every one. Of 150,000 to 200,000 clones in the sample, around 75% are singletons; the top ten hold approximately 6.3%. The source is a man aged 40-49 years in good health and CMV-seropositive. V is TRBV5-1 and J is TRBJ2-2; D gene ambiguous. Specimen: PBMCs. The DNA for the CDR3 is TGCGCCAGCAGCACCGCGCGACGAAGAACTATAGCCACCGGGGAGCTGTTTTTT. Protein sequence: CASSTARRRTIATGELFF.